This TCR beta chain was recovered during a study of shared T cell receptors in the human thymus (dated by TCRdb to the early 2020s). With regard to the full study: The study examined how self-reactive, shared T-cell receptor alpha chains are generated in the human thymus.

The sample holds a few counts of this clone. The specificity of this receptor is unknown. One base away there is no much larger clone; base qualities are not given. Receptors were amplified or captured by the immunoSEQ multiplex PCR assay. The table comes from immuneACCESS by way of TCRdb, which keeps in-frame sequences with V and J called. Part of the clones is missing from these tables; in studies checked, under half for an unresolved V gene and the rest for unknown reasons. The sample yields approximately 730,000 clones; 75% to 90% were counted once. The top ten hold around 0.01% of the sample. CDR1 and CDR2 (SGHDN, FVKESK) derive from the germline V gene. Trimming takes 0 bases off V and 3 bases off J; junction bases not matched to a gene: 14. The CDR3 has 19 amino acids, counting the end cysteine and phenylalanine. Left in the record is the CDR3 DNA by itself, 57 bases read in frame from the first base.

These data were likewise used in another study, on human thymus T cells. As the second paper documents: Immunologically healthy infants undergoing open corrective cardiac surgery for congenital heart defects in Finland were used as donors. Thymus tissue was obtained as surgical resects removed during corrective cardiac surgery. Biased V and J gene segment usage appeared to be present in both thymic and peripheral blood repertoires. The related research found that thymic TCR repertoires overlapped highly between unrelated individuals. TCR alpha and beta repertoires from roughly eight infant thymus samples and a few related peripheral blood samples were characterized in the study. Donor ages ranging from about 6 to 244 days were recorded, and over 5 male and a couple of female infants were included in the cohort. Thymocytes were mechanically released from the tissue and were stored as pellets of roughly 9-31 million cells at -70 degrees C. Genomic DNA was extracted from frozen cell pellets with a QIAsymphony instrument. TCRB and TCRAD loci were amplified from a standardized quantity of quality-controlled genomic DNA using the immunoSEQ multiplex PCR assay. Amplicons spanned the V(D)J region at a length sufficient to cover the CDR3 and identify V and J genes. Through the commercial immunoSEQ service, the amplicons were sequenced on an Illumina platform. Primer bias and sequencing errors were corrected as previously described, and TCRAD and TCRB definitions were based on the IMGT database. The repertoires were analysed using immunoSEQ Analyzer 3.0 and VDJTools for basic statistics, V/J segment usage, diversity estimates, rarefaction and pairwise overlap. Diversity was estimated using the Chao1, ChaoE, Efron-Thisted, Shannon and inverse Simpson indices, and was also estimated on datasets down-sampled to the size of the smallest sample. Repertoire overlap was assessed by strict matching of CDR3 nucleotide sequence, V gene and J gene, and clustering was done by Jaccard-based multidimensional scaling. On average, thymus samples gave 750,000 to 950,000 unique TCRB clonotypes, whereas blood samples gave roughly 86,000.

In this chain, TRBV14 is recombined with TRBJ1-1, with 9 junctional bases fitting TRBD1. The sample was thymocytes. The receptor was isolated from a girl under three years old with a congenital heart defect. Donor details come from another sample of the same person, matched by shared clones. The CDR3 protein is CASSQDNSRDRELDTEAFF. The DNA sequence follows: TGTGCCAGCAGCCAAGATAACTCCCGGGACAGGGAATTGGACACTGAAGCTTTCTTT.